This T cell receptor (beta chain) derives from a study of T cell responses to AZD1222 COVID-19 vaccine. Study-level results: Rises in breadth and depth of Spike-specific TCRs came after two AZD1222 doses.

The table came from immunoSEQ multiplex PCR; TCRdb's copy has only in-frame clones and leaves some out. This table holds approximately 180,000 clones, over 80% found once. The length of the CDR3 is 18 residues. Germline CDR1 is SGHTA and CDR2 is FQGNSA. With V trimmed by 5 bases and J by 6 bases, 15 bases remained unmatched. This clone was seen only a few times. As yet, its antigen is unknown. The chain couples TRBV7-2 to TRBJ2-2, with 10 bases matching TRBD2. The sequence came from an adult who received the MenACWY meningococcal vaccine as a control. This material consisted of peripheral blood, taken 28 days after the second dose of the MenACWY control vaccine. In DNA, the CDR3 is TGTGCCAGCAGCCCACCACAAAGCGGGGGGGCGAAGGCCGGGGAGCTGTTTTTT. Its translation: CASSPPQSGGAKAGELFF. Combining the CDR3 with reference TRBV7-2 and TRBJ2-2 gives the whole variable domain GAGVSQSPSNKVTEKGKDVELRCDPISGHTALYWYRQSLGQGLEFLIYFQGNSAPDKSGLPSDRFSAERTGGSVSTLTIQRTQQEDSAVYLCASSPPQSGGAKAGELFFGEGSRLTVL.